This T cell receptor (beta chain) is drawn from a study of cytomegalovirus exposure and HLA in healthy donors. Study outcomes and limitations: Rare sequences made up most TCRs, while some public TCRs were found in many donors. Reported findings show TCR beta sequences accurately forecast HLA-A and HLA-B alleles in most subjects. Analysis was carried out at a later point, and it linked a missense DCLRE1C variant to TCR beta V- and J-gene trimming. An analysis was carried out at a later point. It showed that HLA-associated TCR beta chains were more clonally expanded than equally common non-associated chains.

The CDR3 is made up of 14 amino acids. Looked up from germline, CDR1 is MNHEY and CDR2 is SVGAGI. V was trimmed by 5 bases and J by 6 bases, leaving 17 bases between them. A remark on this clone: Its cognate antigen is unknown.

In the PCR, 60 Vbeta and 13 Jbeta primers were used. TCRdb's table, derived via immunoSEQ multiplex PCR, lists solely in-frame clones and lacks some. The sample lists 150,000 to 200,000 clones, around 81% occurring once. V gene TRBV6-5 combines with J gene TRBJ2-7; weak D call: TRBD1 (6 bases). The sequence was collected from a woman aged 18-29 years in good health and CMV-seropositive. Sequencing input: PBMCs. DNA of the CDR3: TGTGCCAGCAGTCGCGGACAGAATACCGGCGAGCAGTACTTC. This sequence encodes CASSRGQNTGEQYF.